This T cell receptor beta chain was captured in a study of cytomegalovirus exposure and HLA in healthy donors. Primers included in the PCR were 60 Vbeta and 13 Jbeta primers. The data were produced by immunoSEQ multiplex PCR, yet TCRdb's version contains in-frame clones alone and is incomplete. This table has over 150,000 clones, around 80% appearing once. Deletions cut 10 bases from V and 4 bases from J, with 14 bases between. The CDR3 has 13 residues. Per germline, CDR1 MNHEY and CDR2 SVGAGI. The chain uses TRBV6-5 and TRBJ1-5, with unresolved D. This TCR was sampled from a human donor in good health. Sequenced material: PBMCs. The CDR3 spells CATAPRVNQPQHF. As DNA, the CDR3 is TGTGCCACTGCCCCGAGGGTTAATCAGCCCCAGCATTTT.